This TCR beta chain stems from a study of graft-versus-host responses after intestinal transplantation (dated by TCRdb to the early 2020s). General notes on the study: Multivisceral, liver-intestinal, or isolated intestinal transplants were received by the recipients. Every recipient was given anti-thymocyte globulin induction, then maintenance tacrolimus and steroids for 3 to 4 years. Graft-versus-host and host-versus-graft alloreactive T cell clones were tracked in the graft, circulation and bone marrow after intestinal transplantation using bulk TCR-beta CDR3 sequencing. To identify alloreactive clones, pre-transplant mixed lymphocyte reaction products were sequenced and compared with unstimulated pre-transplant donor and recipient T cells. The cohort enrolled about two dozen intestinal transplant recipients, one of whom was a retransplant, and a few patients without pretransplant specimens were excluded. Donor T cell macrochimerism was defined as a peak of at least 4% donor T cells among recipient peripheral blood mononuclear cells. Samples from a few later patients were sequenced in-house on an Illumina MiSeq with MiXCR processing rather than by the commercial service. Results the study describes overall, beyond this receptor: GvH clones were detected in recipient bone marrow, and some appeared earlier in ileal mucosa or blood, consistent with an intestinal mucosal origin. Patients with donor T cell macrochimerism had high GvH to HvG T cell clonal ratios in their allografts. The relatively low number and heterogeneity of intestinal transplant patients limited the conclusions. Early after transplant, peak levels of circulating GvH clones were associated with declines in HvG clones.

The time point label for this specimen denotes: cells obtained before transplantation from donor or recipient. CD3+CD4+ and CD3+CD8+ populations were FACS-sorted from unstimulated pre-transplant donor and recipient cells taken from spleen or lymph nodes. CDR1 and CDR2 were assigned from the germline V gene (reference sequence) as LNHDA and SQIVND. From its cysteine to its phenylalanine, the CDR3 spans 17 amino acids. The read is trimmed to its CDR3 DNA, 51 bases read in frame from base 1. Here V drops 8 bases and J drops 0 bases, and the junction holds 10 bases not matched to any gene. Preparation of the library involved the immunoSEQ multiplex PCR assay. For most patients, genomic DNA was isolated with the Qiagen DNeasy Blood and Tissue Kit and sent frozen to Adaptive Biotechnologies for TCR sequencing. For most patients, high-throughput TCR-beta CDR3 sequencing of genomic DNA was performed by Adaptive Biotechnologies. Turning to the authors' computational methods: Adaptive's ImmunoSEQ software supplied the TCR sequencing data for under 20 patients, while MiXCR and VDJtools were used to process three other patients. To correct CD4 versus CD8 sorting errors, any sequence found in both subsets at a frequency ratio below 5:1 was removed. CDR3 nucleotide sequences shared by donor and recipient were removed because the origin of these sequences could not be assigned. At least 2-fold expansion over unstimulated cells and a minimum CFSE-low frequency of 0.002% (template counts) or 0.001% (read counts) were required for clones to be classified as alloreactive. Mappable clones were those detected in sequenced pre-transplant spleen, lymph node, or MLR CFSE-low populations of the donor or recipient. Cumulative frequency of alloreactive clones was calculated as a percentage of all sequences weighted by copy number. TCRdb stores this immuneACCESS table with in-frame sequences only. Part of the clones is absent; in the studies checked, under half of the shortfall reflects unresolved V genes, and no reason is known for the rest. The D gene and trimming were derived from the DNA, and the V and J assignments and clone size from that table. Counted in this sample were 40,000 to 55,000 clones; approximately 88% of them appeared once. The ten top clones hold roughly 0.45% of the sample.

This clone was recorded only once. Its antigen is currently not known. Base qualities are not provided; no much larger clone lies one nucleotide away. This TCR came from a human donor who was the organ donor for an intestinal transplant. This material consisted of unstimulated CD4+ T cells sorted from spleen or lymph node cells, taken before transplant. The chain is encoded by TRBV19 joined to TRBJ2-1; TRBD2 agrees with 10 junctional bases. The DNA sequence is TGTGCCAGTTCCAGGACTAGCGGTCTTAGCTCCTACAATGAGCAGTTCTTC. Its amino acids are CASSRTSGLSSYNEQFF.